Sequencing of this TCR beta chain was carried out in a study of tumor-infiltrating lymphocytes in oesophageal squamous cell carcinoma. TCRdb analysed the PCR reads with MiXCR anew, one entry per CDR3 protein. The repertoire holds under 20,000 distinct CDR3 sequences, over 40% seen once, with 13% in the top ten. The clonotype originates from a male donor with esophageal squamous cell carcinoma. Sequencing input: normal esophageal tissue next to the tumor.

The CDR3 region has the DNA TGTGCCAGCAGCTTAGGAACAGCTAACTATGGCTACACCTTC. It translates to CASSLGTANYGYTF. The J gene is TRBJ1-2, the V gene TRBV7-8; D call uncertain. The V gene lost 1 base and the J gene lost 0 bases, with 6 bases spanning the gap. This CDR3 region has 14 residues. CDR1 and CDR2 (germline): SGHVS, FQNEAQ.